Here is one TCR beta chain with its context. Study processing details: Estimation of nucleated cell counts relied on the amplification of reference gene primers. Profiled with immunoSEQ multiplex PCR; TCRdb holds only in-frame clones, not every one. V and J calls and clone size follow that table, whereas D and trimming were derived from the DNA. There are fewer than 90,000 clones in the sample; more than 85% occur only once, and almost 4% lies in the top ten. This entry is derived from a study of blood T cell repertoires in COVID-19. Study overall: COVID-19 samples collected from the United States, Italy and Spain covered acute and convalescent phases. PBMCs, B-cell-depleted T cells, or T cells provided the cDNA or gDNA that made up the material.

V dropped 7 bases and J dropped 8 bases, with 14 bases sitting between them. Germline CDR1 and CDR2: KGHDR and SFDVKD. The CDR3 has 13 residues. Sequences were obtained from peripheral blood. V usage is TRBV24-1 and J usage is TRBJ2-1; TRBD1 might be the D (6 bases). The receptor was isolated from a man in his sixties or seventies with active COVID-19. CDR3 sequence reads: CATRGAGPDEQFF. The DNA for the CDR3 is TGTGCCACCAGGGGGGCAGGGCCCGATGAGCAGTTCTTC.